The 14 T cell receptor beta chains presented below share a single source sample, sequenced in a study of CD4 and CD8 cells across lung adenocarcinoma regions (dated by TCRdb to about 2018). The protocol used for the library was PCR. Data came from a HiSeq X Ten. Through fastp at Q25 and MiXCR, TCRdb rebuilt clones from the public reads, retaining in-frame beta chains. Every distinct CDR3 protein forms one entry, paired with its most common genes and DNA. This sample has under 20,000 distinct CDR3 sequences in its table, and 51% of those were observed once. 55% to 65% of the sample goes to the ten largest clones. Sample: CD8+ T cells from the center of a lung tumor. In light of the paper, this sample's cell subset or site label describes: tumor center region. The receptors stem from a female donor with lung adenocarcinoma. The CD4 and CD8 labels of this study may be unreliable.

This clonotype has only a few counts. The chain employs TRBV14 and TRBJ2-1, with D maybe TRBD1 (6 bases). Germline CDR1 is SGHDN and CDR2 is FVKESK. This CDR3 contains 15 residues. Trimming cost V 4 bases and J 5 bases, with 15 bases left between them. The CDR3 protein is CASSPRDMGHNEQFF. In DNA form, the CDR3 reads TGTGCCAGCAGCCCTAGGGACATGGGGCACAATGAGCAGTTCTTC.

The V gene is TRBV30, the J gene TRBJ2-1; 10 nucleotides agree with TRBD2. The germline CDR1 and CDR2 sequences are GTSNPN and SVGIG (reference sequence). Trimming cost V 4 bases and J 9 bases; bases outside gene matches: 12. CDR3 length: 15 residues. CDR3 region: CAWTEGLAGVREQFF. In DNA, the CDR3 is TGTGCCTGGACGGAAGGGCTAGCGGGAGTCCGTGAGCAGTTCTTC.

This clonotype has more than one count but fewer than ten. Here the CDR3 DNA reads TGTGCCAGCAGATACAAACGGGGACTATTCCAAGAGACCCAGTACTTC. Encoded protein: CASRYKRGLFQETQYF. The V and J genes are TRBV6-5 and TRBJ2-5; TRBD2 aligns across 7 bases. In germline, CDR1 is MNHEY, CDR2 SVGAGI. The CDR3 extends over 16 amino acids. After removal of 6 bases from V and 1 base from J, the junction contained 11 bases not matched to a gene.

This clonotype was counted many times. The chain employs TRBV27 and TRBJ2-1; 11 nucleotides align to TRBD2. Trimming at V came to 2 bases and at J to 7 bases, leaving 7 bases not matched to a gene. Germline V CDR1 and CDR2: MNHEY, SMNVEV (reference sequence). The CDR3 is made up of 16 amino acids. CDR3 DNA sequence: TGTGCCAGCAGTTTAAGGGGTGGGACTAGCGGTAATGAGCAGTTCTTC. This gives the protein CASSLRGGTSGNEQFF.

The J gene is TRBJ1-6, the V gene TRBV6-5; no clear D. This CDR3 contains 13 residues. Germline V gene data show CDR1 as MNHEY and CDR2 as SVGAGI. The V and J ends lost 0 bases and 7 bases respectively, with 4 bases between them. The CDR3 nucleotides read TGTGCCAGCAGTTACTCCCAAAATTCACCCCTCCACTTT. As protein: CASSYSQNSPLHF.

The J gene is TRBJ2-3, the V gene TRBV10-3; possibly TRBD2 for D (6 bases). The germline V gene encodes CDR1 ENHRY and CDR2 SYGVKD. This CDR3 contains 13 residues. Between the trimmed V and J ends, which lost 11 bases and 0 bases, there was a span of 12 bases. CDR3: CASSGVSTDTQYF. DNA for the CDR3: TGTGCCTCATCGGGGGTTAGCACAGATACGCAGTATTTT.

The CDR3, as DNA: TGCAGTGCTAGTCGCCCGGGAGAAGGTGGATACGAGCAGTACTTC. This codes for CSASRPGEGGYEQYF. This chain links TRBV20-1 with TRBJ2-1; possible D gene TRBD2, 6 bases. Near its end, the DNA agrees better with TRBJ2-7, so the J call may be wrong. The CDR3 contains 15 residues. Germline assignment: CDR1 DFQATT and CDR2 SNEGSKA (reference sequence).

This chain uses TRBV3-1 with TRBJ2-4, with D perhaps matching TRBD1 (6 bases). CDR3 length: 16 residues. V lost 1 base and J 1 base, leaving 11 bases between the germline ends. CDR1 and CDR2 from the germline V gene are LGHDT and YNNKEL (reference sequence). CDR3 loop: CASSQVEGDAKNIQYF. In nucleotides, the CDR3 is TGTGCCAGCAGCCAAGTTGAGGGGGACGCCAAAAACATTCAGTACTTC.

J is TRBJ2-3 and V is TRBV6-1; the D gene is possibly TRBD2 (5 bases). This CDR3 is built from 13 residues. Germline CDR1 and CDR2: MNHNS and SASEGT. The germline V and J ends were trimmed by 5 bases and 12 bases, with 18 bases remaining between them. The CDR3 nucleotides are TGTGCCAGCAGTACGCAAGCGGAAGACACTCAGTATTTT. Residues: CASSTQAEDTQYF.

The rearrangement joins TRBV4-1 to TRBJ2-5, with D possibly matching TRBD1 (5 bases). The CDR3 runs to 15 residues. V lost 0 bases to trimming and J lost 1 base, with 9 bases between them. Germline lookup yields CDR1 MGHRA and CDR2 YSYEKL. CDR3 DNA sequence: TGCGCCAGCAGCCAAGATCAAAGGGGCCAAGAGACCCAGTACTTC. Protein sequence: CASSQDQRGQETQYF.

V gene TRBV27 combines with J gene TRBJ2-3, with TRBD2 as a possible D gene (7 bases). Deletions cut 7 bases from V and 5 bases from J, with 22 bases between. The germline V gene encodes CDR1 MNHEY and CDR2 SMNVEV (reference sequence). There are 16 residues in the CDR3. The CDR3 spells CASTGWGGTGQDTQYF. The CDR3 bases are TGTGCCAGCACGGGTTGGGGGGGCACTGGCCAAGATACGCAGTATTTT.

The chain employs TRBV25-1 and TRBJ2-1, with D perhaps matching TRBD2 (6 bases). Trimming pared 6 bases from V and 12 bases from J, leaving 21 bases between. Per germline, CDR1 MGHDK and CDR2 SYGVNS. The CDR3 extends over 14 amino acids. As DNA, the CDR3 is TGTGCCAGCAGAAACCCAGTGGGAGCGGGTGCGCAGTTCTTC. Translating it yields CASRNPVGAGAQFF.

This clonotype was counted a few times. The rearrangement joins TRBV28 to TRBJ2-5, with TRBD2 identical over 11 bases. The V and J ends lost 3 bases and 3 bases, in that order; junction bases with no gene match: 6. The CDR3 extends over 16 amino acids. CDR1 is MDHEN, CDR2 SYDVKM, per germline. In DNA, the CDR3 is TGTGCCAGCAGTTTGGAACTAGCGGGAGTCAAAGAGACCCAGTACTTC. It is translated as CASSLELAGVKETQYF.

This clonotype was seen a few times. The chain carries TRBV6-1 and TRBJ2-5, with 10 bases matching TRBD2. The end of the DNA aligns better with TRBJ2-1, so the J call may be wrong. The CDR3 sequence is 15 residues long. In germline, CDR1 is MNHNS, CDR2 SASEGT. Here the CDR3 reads CASSEASSGRGGQFF. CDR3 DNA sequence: TGTGCCAGCAGTGAAGCCTCTAGCGGGAGAGGTGGGCAGTTCTTC.